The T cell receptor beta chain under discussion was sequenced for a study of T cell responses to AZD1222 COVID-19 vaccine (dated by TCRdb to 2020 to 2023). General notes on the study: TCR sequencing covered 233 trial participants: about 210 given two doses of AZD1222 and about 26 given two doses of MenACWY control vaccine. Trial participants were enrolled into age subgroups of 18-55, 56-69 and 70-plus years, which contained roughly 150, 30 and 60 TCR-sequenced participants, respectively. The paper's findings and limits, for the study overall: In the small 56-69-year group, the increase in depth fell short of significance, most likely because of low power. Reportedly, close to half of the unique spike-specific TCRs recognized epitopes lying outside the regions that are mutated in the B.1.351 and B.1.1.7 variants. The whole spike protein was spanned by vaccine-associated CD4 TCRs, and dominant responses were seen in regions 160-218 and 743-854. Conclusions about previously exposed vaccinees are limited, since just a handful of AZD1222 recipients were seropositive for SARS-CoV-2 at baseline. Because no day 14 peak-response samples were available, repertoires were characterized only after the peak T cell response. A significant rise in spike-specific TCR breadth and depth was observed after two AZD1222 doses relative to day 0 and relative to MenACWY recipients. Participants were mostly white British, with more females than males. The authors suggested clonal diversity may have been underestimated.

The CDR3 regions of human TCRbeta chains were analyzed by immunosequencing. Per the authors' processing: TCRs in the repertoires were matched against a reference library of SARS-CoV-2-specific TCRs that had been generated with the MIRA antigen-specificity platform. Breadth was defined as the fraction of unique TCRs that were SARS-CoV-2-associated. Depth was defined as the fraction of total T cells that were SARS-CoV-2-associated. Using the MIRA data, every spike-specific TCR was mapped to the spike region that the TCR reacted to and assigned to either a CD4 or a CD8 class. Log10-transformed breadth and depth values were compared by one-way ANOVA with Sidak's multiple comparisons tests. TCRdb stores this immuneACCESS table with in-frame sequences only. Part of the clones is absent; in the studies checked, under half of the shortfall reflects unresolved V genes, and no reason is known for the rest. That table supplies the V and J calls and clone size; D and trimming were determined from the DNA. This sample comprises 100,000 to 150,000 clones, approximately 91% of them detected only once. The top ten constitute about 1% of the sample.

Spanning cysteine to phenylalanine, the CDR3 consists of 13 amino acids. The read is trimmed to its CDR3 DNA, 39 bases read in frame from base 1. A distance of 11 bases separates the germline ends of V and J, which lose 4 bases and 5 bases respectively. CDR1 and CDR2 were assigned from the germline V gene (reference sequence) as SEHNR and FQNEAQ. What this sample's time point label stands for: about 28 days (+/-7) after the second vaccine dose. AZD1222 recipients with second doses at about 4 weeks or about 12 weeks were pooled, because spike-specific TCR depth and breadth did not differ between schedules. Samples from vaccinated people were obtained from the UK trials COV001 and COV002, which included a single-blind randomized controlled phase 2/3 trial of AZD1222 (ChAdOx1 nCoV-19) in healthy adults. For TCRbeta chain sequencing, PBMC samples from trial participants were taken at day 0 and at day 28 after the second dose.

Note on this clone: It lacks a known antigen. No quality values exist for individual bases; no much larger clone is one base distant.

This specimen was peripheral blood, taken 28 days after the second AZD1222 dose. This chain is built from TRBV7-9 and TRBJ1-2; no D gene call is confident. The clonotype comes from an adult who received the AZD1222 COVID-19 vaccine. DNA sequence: TGTGCCAGCAGCTCCTCAACGGGGTATGGCTACACCTTC. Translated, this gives CASSSSTGYGYTF.